The TCR beta chain described here comes from a study of blood T cell repertoires in COVID-19. Overall study: There were acute and convalescent COVID-19 samples, and they came from the United States, Italy and Spain.

The repertoire was sequenced with immunoSEQ multiplex PCR; TCRdb's copy has only in-frame clones and lacks some. Of approximately 200,000 clones in the sample, approximately 85% are singletons; the top ten hold 12%. Germline V gene lookup returns CDR1 MNHEY and CDR2 SVGAGI. V was clipped by 4 bases and J by 5 bases; unmatched bases: 6. The CDR3 has 15 amino acids. This TCR derives from a man aged 35 to 55 who had recovered from COVID-19. This sequence joins TRBV6-5 and TRBJ2-5; 11 bases align to TRBD2. Sequencing input: PBMCs or T cells enriched from blood (not recorded which). The CDR3 is CASSSTTSGIETQYF. CDR3 nucleotides: TGTGCCAGCAGTTCGACGACTAGCGGGATCGAGACCCAGTACTTC.